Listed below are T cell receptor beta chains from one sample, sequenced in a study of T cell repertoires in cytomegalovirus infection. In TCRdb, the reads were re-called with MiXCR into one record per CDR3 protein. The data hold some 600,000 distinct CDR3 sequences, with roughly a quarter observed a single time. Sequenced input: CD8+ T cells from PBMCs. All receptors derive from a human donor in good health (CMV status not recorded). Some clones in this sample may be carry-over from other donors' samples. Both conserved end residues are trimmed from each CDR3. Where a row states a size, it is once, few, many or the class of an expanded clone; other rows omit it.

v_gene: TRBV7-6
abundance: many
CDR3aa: ASSLLQAGVTDTQY

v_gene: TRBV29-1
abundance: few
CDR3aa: SVVSLNTEAF

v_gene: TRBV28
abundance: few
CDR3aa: ASAQGSYNSPLH

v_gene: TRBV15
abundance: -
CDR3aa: ATSREGAAIGELF

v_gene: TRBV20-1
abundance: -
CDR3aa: SARVRGRRQPQH

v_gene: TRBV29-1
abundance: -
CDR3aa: SVDLSGNTGELF

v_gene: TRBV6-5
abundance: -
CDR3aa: ASSWGGPHNEQF

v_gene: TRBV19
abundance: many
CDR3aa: ASSIGVDPDTQY

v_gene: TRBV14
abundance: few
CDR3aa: ASSQSSNEKLF

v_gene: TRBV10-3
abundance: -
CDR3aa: AISVGTGTYEQY

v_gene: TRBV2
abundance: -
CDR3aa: ASRWGENTGELF

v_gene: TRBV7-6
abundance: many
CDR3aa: ASSFNRDSSTWGNTIY

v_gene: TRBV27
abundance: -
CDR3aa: ASSLSGDRVPYEQY

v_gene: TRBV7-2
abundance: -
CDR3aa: ASSPLSWPYTYGYT

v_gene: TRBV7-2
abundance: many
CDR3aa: ASSPRRNYGYT

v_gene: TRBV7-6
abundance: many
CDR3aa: ASSGRGGLIQETQY

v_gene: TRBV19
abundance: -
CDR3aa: ASTLGENTEAF

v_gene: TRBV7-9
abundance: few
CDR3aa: ASSSGGTGNTIY

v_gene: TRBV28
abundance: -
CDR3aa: ASGFRGFLQPQH

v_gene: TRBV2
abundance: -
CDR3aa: ASIRTSEFGELF

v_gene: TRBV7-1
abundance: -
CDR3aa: ASRTPGQKDYGYT

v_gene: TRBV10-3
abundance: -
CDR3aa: AISESGGYEQY

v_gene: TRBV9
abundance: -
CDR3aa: ASSSRGPPYNEQF

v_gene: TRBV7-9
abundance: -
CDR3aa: ASSSSDPEQF

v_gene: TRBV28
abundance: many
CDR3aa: ASSLLPAGRGTQY

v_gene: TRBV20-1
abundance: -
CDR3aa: SARDVTEWLSNSPLH

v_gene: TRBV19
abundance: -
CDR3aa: ASSIVGNANYGYT

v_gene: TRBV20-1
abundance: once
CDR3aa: SARVKTEAF

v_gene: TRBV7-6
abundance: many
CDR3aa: ASSLVGPGDNTGELF

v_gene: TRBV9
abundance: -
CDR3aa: ASSDGLAENTGELF

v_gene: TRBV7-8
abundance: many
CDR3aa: ASSPRDRIYEQY

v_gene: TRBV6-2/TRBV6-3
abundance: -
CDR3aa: ASSYETYQPQH

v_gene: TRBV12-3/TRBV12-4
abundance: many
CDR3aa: ASTLNGWRGGQETQY

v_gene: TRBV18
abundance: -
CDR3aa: TSSPGKKSTDTQY

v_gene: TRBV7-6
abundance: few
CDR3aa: ASSLASSLRGDNSPLH

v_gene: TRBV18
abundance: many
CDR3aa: ASSRPDQMGQGQAF

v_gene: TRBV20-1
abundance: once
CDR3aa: SAWDPATNEKLF

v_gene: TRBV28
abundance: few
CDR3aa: ASKEGELFTDTQY

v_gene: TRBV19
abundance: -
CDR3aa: ASSTTSGGPSTSTDTQY

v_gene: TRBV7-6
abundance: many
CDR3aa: ASSFREDEQF

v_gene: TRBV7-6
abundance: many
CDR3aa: ASSLDADGLGEQF

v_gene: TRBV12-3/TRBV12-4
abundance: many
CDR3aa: ASRTGQENNEQF

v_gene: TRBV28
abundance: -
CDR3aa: ANSLAGSVQPQH

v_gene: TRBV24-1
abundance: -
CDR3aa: ATRDTGGSGYT

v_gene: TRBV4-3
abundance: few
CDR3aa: ASSQETAGDQETQY

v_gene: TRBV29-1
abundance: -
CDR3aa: SVPGRRNYGYT

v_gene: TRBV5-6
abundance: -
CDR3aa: ASSSYYSNQPQH

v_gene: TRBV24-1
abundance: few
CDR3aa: ATSEGGIHSNTEAF

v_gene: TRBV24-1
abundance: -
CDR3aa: ATSDSSTGGYT

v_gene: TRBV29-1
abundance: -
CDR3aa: SFGGTLNTEAF

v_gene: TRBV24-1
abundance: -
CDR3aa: ATSQGHVSYNEQF

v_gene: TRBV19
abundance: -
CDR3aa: ASIPGGIYGYT

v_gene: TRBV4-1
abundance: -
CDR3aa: ASSRGPGSNQPQH

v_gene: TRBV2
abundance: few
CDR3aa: ASTPRASANYGYT

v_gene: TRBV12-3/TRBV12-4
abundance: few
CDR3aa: ASSTQAPNYGYT

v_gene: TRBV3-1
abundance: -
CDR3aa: ASSQAGGAGGYT

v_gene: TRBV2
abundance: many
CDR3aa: ASSQNTGGPDNEQF

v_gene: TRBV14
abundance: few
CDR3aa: ASSQLPQGSSIYGYT

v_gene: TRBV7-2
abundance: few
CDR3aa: ASSPRGGQTQY